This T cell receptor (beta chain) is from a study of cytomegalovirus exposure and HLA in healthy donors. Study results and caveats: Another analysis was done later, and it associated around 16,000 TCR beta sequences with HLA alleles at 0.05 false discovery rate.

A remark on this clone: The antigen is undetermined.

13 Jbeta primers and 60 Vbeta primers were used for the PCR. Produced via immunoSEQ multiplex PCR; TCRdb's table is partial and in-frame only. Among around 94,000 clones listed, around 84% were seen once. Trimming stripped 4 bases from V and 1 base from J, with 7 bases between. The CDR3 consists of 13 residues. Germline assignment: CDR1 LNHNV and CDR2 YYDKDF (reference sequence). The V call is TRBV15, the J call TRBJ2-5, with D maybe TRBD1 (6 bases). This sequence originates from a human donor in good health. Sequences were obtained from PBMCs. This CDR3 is CATSIGGQETQYF. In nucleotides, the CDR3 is TGTGCCACCAGCATAGGGGGCCAAGAGACCCAGTACTTC.